This T cell receptor (beta chain) was sequenced in a study of neurological immune-mediated disorders. Points from the study as a whole: CDR3 amino acid sequences of expanded clones were not shared across subjects, a result suggesting private repertoires in all groups. It was HTLV-1-associated myelopathy that showed the most TCR clonal expansion, while multiple sclerosis showed the least, falling below healthy controls.

Each CDR3 protein is one row after TCRdb ran MiXCR on the 5' RACE reads. The data hold roughly 75,000 distinct CDR3 sequences, with roughly an eighth observed a single time. As for time point: longitudinal time-point 1 (baseline). Germline V gene lookup returns CDR1 SGHTA and CDR2 FQGNSA. The ends were cut back, 5 bases at V and 6 bases at J, with 16 bases in the middle. The CDR3 is 14 amino acids. This clonotype was observed many times. Antigen specificity is unknown. The V and J genes are TRBV7-2 and TRBJ2-5; D possibly corresponds to TRBD1 (5 bases). This clonotype originated in a female donor with HTLV-1-associated myelopathy (HAM/TSP). The material sequenced was PBMCs. The DNA of the CDR3 is TGTGCCAGCAGCCCAACCCAGGGAACACAGACCCAGTACTTC. This codes for CASSPTQGTQTQYF.